The rows below give T cell receptor beta chains drawn from one sample of a study of blood T cell repertoires in COVID-19. The protocol was immunoSEQ multiplex PCR, while the TCRdb copy is restricted to in-frame clones and leaves out a portion. The repertoire holds approximately 24,000 clones, around nine tenths seen once, with 8% to 9.5% in the top ten. Material: peripheral blood. The receptors come from a man in his forties or fifties with active COVID-19. CDR3s include the opening cysteine and the closing phenylalanine or tryptophan. A D gene is named only where the DNA matches it firmly. Expanded clones are given a class, and other clones once, few, many or no size at all.

clone_size	v_call	j_call	d_call	cdr3_nt	cdr3_aa
.	TRBV2	TRBJ2-1	TRBD1	TGTGCCAGCAGTGAAGTGTCCTTGGCAGGGGACAGGGGGCGGAATGAGCAGTTCTTC	CASSEVSLAGDRGRNEQFF
.	TRBV2	TRBJ2-5	TRBD2	TGTGCCAGCAGCCTCCCGGGGGGCCAAGAGACCCAGTACTTC	CASSLPGGQETQYF
.	TRBV27	TRBJ2-1	.	TGTGCCAGCAGTTCTGGGGGGAATGAGCAGTTCTTC	CASSSGGNEQFF
.	TRBV30	TRBJ1-1	.	TGTGCCTGGATCGTCAACAGGCACCCGAACACTGAAGCTTTCTTT	CAWIVNRHPNTEAFF
.	TRBV5-1	TRBJ1-5	.	TGCGCCAGCAGCTTGTCAGGGGTTGGGCCCCAGCATTTT	CASSLSGVGPQHF
.	TRBV18	TRBJ1-1	TRBD1	TGTGCCAGCTCACCACAAAGACAGGGGGTCGTAGGTACTGAAGCTTTCTTT	CASSPQRQGVVGTEAFF
.	TRBV29-1	TRBJ2-1	.	TGCAGCGTTGATCGGGGGTTCTCCTACAATGAGCAGTTCTTC	CSVDRGFSYNEQFF
.	TRBV5-1	TRBJ2-7	TRBD1	TGCGCCAGTACGAACCGGGACAGGGGGCCAGAGCAGTACTTC	CASTNRDRGPEQYF
.	TRBV27	TRBJ2-2	.	TGTGCCAGCAGTTTAATCGTCGGGGAGCTGTTTTTT	CASSLIVGELFF
.	TRBV5-1	TRBJ2-5	TRBD1	TGCGCCAGCAGCTTGGCCGGGACAGGGGGAGAGACCCAGTACTTC	CASSLAGTGGETQYF
.	TRBV3-1/TRBV3-2	TRBJ2-2	.	TGTGCCAGCAGAGTTACAGGGAGGAACACCGGGGAGCTGTTTTTT	CASRVTGRNTGELFF
.	TRBV7-9	TRBJ1-4	.	TGTGCCAGCAGCCCCTCCGAAAAACTGTTTTTT	CASSPSEKLFF
once	TRBV19	TRBJ2-1	.	TGTGCCCCCTCTTCAGATCGGGACACAAGATATGAGCAGTTCTTC	CAPSSDRDTRYEQFF
.	TRBV6-5	TRBJ1-1	TRBD1	TGTGCCAGCAGTTACGGGGACAGCATGAACACTGAAGCTTTCTTT	CASSYGDSMNTEAFF
.	TRBV2	TRBJ2-3	.	TGTGCCGGGCGCAGGACAGCCAGCACAGATACGCAGTATTTT	CAGRRTASTDTQYF
few	TRBV5-1	TRBJ1-5	.	TGCGCCAGCAGCGAAATAGGGGGTCCGCCCCAGCATTTT	CASSEIGGPPQHF
.	TRBV2	TRBJ2-7	.	TGTGCCAGCAGTGAACAGTCAGACTCCTACGAGCAGTACTTC	CASSEQSDSYEQYF
.	TRBV24-1	TRBJ2-1	TRBD2	TGTGCCACCAGTGACGGGAGGGCCTACAATGAGCAGTTCTTC	CATSDGRAYNEQFF
.	TRBV19	TRBJ2-3	TRBD2	TGTGCCAGTAGTCCCGGGTTGCGGGGGATTACAGATACGCAGTATTTT	CASSPGLRGITDTQYF
.	TRBV5-1	TRBJ2-7	.	TGCGCCAGCAGCTTGGGAGGGGGAAGCTCCTACGAGCAGTACTTC	CASSLGGGSSYEQYF
.	TRBV19	TRBJ1-1	TRBD1	TGTGCCAGTAGTCCAGGACAGGTTCCCACTGAAGCTTTCTTT	CASSPGQVPTEAFF
.	TRBV6-5	TRBJ2-2	TRBD1	TGTGCCAGCTCAATGGGACAGTTCAACACCGGGGAGCTGTTTTTT	CASSMGQFNTGELFF
.	TRBV6-5	TRBJ2-2	.	TGTGCCAGCAGTCAGGAGGGGACGGGGACCGGGGAGCTGTTTTTT	CASSQEGTGTGELFF
.	TRBV18	TRBJ2-5	.	TGTGCCAGCTCACGCGCGGCCCAAGAGACCCAGTACTTC	CASSRAAQETQYF
.	TRBV5-1	TRBJ1-1	.	TGCGCCAGCAGCTTGGATGGCTCCACTGGGGCCGAAGCTTTCTTT	CASSLDGSTGAEAFF
.	TRBV3-1/TRBV3-2	TRBJ2-3	.	TGTGCCAGCAGCCAAGACGGAAGGGAGAGGGCAGATACGCAGTATTTT	CASSQDGRERADTQYF
.	TRBV29-1	TRBJ2-7	TRBD1	TGCAGCGTTCAGACAGGGACATCAAACTACGAGCAGTACTTC	CSVQTGTSNYEQYF
.	TRBV24-1	TRBJ2-1	TRBD2	TGTGCCACCAGTGTGACTAGCGGGCGCAAAAGCTCCTACAATGAGCAGTTCTTC	CATSVTSGRKSSYNEQFF
.	TRBV6-2/TRBV6-3	TRBJ2-1	TRBD1	TGTGCCAGCAGTTACGGCACAGGGGGTTACAATGAGCAGTTCTTC	CASSYGTGGYNEQFF
.	TRBV5-8	TRBJ2-5	TRBD2	TGTGCCAGCAGCCTTGCCGCTTTGGCGGGGGGCGGGGAGACCCAGTACTTC	CASSLAALAGGGETQYF
.	TRBV19	TRBJ1-1	.	TGTGCCAGTAGTCTCCAGGGCCCGACTGAAGCTTTCTTT	CASSLQGPTEAFF
.	TRBV2	TRBJ1-6	TRBD1	TGTGCCAGCAGGCGCATGACAGGGTTCGACTCACCCCTCCACTTT	CASRRMTGFDSPLHF
.	TRBV28	TRBJ2-5	TRBD2	TGTGCCAGCAGCCTTATCCGACTAGCAACACCCGGAAGGGAGACCCAGTACTTC	CASSLIRLATPGRETQYF
.	TRBV6-4	TRBJ2-1	.	TGTGCCAAGAAAACTAGATACCAGAGGAATGAGCAGTTCTTC	CAKKTRYQRNEQFF
once	TRBV30	TRBJ2-5	TRBD1	TGTGCCTGGCTCCGGGACAGGGGGCAAGAGACCCAGTACTTC	CAWLRDRGQETQYF
.	TRBV6-5	TRBJ2-2	.	TGTGCCAGCAGCCGGACGGCGGGCACCGGGGAGCTGTTTTTT	CASSRTAGTGELFF
.	TRBV28	TRBJ1-6	TRBD1	TGTGCCAGCAGTCTGACAGGGGCCCAAGGGTCACCCCTCCACTTT	CASSLTGAQGSPLHF
once	TRBV9	TRBJ2-7	TRBD1	TGTGCCAGCAGCAGCGGTTCGACAGGGTGGCGCGAGCAGTACTTC	CASSSGSTGWREQYF
.	TRBV7-8	TRBJ2-3	TRBD1	TGTGCCAGCAGCGGAGGCCCAGGGGGCGGTAGAGATACGCAGTATTTT	CASSGGPGGGRDTQYF
.	TRBV24-1	TRBJ2-5	TRBD1	TGTGCCACCTCGGGACAGTCTCAAGAGACCCAGTACTTC	CATSGQSQETQYF
.	TRBV7-8	TRBJ2-2	TRBD1	TGTGCCAGCAGCCAGACAGGGGGTCGTGGCGGGGAGCTGTTTTTT	CASSQTGGRGGELFF
.	TRBV24-1	TRBJ2-5	TRBD2	TGTGCCACCAGTGATTATTTAGCGGGTGGGGAGACCCAGTACTTC	CATSDYLAGGETQYF
.	TRBV21-1	TRBJ2-1	.	TGTGCCAGCAGCAAGGGCCCAGGGCGGGATAATGAGCAGTTCTTC	CASSKGPGRDNEQFF
.	TRBV5-1	TRBJ2-3	TRBD2	TGCGCCAGCAGCGCGGGGACTAGCGTCACAGATACGCAGTATTTT	CASSAGTSVTDTQYF
.	TRBV6-6	TRBJ1-3	TRBD1	TGTGCCAGCAGTTACATGACAGGGGTGGATGGAAACACCATATATTTT	CASSYMTGVDGNTIYF
once	TRBV7-9	TRBJ2-7	TRBD2	TGTGCCAGCAGCTTCATAGGACTAGCGGACTACGAGCAGTACTTC	CASSFIGLADYEQYF
.	TRBV10-3	TRBJ2-5	TRBD1	TGTGCCATCAGTCGACAGGGGGGTATTCAAGAGACCCAGTACTTC	CAISRQGGIQETQYF